This T cell receptor (beta chain) was identified during a study of cytomegalovirus exposure and HLA in healthy donors. General study points: Researchers reported that a few CMV-associated chains were confirmed in vitro as CMV antigen-specific.

Comment on this clone: Its antigen is not identified.

Profiled with immunoSEQ multiplex PCR; TCRdb holds only in-frame clones, not every one. The table has 200,000 to 250,000 clones, about nine tenths seen once. Germline values: CDR1 SGHRS, CDR2 YFSETQ. There are 15 residues in the CDR3. Trimming cost V 0 bases and J 3 bases, with 13 bases left between them. The TCR was taken from a woman aged 18-30 years in good health and CMV-seropositive. The sequenced sample was PBMCs. The chain has TRBV5-1 and TRBJ2-7; TRBD1 is a possible D gene (5 bases). CDR3 in amino acids: CASSLAWTTSYEQYF. Here the CDR3 DNA reads TGCGCCAGCAGCTTGGCGTGGACAACAAGCTACGAGCAGTACTTC.